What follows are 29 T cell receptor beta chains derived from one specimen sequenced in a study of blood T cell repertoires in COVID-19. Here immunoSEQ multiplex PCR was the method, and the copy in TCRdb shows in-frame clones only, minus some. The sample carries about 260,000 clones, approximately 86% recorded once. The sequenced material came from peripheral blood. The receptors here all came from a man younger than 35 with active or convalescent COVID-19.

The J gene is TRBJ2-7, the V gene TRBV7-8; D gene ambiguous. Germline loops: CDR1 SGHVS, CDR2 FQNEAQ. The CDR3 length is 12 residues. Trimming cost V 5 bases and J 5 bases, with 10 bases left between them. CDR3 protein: CASSLPTNEQYF. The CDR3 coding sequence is TGTGCCAGCAGCCTTCCCACTAACGAGCAGTACTTC.

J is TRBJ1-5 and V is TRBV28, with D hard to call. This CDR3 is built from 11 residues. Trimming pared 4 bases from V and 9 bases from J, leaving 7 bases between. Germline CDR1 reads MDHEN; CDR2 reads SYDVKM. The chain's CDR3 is CASSSTVPQHF. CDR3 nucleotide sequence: TGTGCCAGCAGTTCCACAGTGCCCCAGCATTTT.

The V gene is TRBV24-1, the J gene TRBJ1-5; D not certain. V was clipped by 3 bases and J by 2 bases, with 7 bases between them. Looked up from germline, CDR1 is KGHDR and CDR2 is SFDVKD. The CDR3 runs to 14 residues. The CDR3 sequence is CATSDRSGNQPQHF. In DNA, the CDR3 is TGTGCCACCAGTGATAGAAGCGGCAATCAGCCCCAGCATTTT.

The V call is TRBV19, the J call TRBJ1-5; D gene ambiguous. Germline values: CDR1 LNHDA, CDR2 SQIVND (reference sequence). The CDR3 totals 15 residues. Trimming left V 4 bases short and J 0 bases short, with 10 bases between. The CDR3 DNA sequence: TGTGCCAGTAGTAGGCCCACATCTAGCAATCAGCCCCAGCATTTT. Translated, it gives CASSRPTSSNQPQHF.

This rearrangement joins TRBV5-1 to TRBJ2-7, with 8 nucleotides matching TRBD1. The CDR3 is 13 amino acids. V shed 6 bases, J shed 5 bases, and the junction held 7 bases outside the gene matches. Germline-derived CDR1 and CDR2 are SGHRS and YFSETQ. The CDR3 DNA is TGCGCCAGCACACAGGGGGAATCGGACGAGCAGTACTTC. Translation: CASTQGESDEQYF. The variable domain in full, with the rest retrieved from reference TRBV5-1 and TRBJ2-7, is KAGVTQTPRYLIKTRGQQVTLSCSPISGHRSVSWYQQTPGQGLQFLFEYFSETQRNKGNFPGRFSGRQFSNSRSEMNVSTLELGDSALYLCASTQGESDEQYFGPGTRLTVT.

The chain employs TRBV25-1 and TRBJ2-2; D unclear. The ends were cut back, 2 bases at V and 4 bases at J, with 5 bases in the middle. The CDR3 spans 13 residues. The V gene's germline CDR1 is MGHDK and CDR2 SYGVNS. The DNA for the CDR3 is TGTGCCAGCAGTGAAACGAGCACCGGGGAGCTGTTTTTT. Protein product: CASSETSTGELFF.

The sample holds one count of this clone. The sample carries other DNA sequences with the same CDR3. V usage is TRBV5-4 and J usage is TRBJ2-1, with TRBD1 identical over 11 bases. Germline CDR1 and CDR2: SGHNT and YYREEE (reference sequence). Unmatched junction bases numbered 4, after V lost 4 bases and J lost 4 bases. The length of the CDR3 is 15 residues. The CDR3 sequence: CASSLGQGAYNEQFF. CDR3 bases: TGTGCCAGCAGCCTCGGACAGGGGGCTTACAATGAGCAGTTCTTC.

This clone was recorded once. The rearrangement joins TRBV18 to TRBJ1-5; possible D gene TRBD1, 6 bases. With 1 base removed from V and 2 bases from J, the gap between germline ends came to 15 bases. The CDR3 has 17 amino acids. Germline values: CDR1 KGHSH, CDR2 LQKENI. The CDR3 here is CASSPLRGDRGNQPQHF. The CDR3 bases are TGTGCCAGCTCACCACTCAGGGGAGATAGGGGCAATCAGCCCCAGCATTTT. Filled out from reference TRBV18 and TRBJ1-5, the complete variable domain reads NAGVMQNPRHLVRRRGQEARLRCSPMKGHSHVYWYRQLPEEGLKFMVYLQKENIIDESGMPKERFSAEFPKEGPSILRIQQVVRGDSAAYFCASSPLRGDRGNQPQHFGDGTRLSIL.

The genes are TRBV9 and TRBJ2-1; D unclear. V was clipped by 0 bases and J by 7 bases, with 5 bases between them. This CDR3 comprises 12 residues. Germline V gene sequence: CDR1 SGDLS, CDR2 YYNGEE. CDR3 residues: CASSVGENEQFF. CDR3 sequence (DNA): TGTGCCAGCAGCGTAGGAGAAAATGAGCAGTTCTTC.

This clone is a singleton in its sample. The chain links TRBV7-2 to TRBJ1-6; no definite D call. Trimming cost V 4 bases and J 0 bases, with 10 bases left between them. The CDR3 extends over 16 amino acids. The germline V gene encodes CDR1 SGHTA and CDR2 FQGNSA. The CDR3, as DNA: TGTGCCAGCAGCTCAAGGTGGAGCTCCTATAATTCACCCCTCCACTTT. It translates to CASSSRWSSYNSPLHF.

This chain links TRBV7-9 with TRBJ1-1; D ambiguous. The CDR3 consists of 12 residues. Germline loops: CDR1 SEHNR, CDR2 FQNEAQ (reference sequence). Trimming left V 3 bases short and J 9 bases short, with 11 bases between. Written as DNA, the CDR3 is TGTGCCAGCAGCTTTGGCGAGGGAAAAGCTTTCTTT. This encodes CASSFGEGKAFF.

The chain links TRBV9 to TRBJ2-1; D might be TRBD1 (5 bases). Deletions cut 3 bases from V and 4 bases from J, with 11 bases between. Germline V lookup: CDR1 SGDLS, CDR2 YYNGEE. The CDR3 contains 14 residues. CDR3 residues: CASSEGNSYNEQFF. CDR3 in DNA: TGTGCCAGCAGCGAGGGGAACAGTTACAATGAGCAGTTCTTC.

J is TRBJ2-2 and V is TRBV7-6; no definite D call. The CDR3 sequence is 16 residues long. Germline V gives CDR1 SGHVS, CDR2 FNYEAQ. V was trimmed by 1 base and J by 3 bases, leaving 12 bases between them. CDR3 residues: CASSLERSTYTGELFF. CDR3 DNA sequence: TGTGCCAGCAGCTTAGAGCGTTCTACCTACACCGGGGAGCTGTTTTTT.

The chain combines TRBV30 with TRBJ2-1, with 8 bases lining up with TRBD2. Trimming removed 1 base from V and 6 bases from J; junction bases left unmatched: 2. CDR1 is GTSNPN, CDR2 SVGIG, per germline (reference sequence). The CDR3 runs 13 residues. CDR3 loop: CAWSGSGGNEQFF. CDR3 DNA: TGTGCCTGGAGTGGCAGCGGGGGCAATGAGCAGTTCTTC.

CDR3: CASSDRGREPQHF. In nucleotides, the CDR3 is TGTGCCAGCAGTGACAGGGGGCGAGAGCCCCAGCATTTT. The chain combines TRBV27 with TRBJ1-5; TRBD1 matches at 10 bases. This CDR3 contains 13 residues. V trimming: 5 bases; J trimming: 8 bases; junction bases outside the gene matches: 3. The germline CDR1 and CDR2 sequences are MNHEY and SMNVEV (reference sequence).

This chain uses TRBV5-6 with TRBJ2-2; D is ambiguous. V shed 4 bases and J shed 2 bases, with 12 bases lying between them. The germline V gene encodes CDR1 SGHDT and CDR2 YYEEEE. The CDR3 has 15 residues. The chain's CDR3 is CASSPSSINTGELFF. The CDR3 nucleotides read TGTGCCAGCAGCCCCTCTAGTATCAACACCGGGGAGCTGTTTTTT. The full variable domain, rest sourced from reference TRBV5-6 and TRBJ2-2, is DAGVTQSPTHLIKTRGQQVTLRCSPKSGHDTVSWYQQALGQGPQFIFQYYEEEERQRGNFPDRFSGHQFPNYSSELNVNALLLGDSALYLCASSPSSINTGELFFGEGSRLTVL.

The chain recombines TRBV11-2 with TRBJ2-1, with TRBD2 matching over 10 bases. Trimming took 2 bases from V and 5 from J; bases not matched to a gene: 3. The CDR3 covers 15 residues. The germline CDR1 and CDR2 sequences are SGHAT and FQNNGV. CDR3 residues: CASSLSGGVNNEQFF. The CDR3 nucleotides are TGTGCCAGCAGCTTAAGCGGGGGGGTCAACAATGAGCAGTTCTTC.

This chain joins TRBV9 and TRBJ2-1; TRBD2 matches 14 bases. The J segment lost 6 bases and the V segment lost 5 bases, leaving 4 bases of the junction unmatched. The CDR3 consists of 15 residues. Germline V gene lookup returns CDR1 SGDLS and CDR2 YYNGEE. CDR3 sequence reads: CASSQGLAGVNEQFF. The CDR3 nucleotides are TGTGCCAGCAGTCAGGGACTAGCGGGAGTCAATGAGCAGTTCTTC.

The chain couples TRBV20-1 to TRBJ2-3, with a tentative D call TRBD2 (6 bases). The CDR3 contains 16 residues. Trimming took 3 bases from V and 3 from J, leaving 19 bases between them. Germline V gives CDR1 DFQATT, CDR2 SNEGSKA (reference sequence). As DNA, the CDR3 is TGCAGTGCTAGTCAGGGCGGGGATTCGTGGACAGATACGCAGTATTTT. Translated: CSASQGGDSWTDTQYF.

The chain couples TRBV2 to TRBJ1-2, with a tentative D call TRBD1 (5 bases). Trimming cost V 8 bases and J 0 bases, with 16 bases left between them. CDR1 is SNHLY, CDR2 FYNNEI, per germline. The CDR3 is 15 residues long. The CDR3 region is CASENDQGTNYGYTF. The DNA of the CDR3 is TGTGCCAGCGAGAATGACCAGGGAACTAACTATGGCTACACCTTC.

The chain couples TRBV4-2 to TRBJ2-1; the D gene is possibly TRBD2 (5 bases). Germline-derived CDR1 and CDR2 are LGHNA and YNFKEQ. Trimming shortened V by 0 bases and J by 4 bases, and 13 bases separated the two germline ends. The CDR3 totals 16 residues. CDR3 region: CASSQESVGRYNEQFF. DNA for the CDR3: TGTGCCAGCAGCCAAGAATCTGTAGGGAGATACAATGAGCAGTTCTTC.

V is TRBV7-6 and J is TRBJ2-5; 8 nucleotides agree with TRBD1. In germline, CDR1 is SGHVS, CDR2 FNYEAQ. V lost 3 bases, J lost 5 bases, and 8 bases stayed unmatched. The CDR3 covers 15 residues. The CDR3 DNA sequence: TGTGCCAGCAGCTTCGACAGGGGAATAGGGGAGACCCAGTACTTC. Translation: CASSFDRGIGETQYF.

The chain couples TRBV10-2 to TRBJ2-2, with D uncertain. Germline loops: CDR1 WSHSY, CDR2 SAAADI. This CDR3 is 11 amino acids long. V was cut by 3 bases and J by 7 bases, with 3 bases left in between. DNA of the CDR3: TGCGCCAGCAGTGAACTCGGGGAGCTGTTTTTT. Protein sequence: CASSELGELFF.

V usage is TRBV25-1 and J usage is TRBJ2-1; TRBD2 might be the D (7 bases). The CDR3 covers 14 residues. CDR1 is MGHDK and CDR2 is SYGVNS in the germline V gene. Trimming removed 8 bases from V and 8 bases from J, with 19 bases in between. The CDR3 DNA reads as TGTGCCAGCCGAGGGGGGGGGCATGGCGATGAGCAGTTCTTC. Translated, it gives CASRGGGHGDEQFF.

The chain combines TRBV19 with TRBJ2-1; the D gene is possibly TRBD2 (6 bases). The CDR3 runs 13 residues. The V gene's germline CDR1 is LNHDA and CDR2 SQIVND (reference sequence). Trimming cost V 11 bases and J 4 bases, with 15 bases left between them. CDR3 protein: CASSGTFYNEQFF. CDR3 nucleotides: TGTGCCTCATCCGGGACTTTTTACAATGAGCAGTTCTTC.

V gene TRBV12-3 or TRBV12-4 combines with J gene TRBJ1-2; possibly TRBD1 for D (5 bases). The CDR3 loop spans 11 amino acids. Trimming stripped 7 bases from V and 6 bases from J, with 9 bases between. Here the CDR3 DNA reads TGTGCCAGCACTCAGGGTCATGGCTACACCTTC. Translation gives CASTQGHGYTF.

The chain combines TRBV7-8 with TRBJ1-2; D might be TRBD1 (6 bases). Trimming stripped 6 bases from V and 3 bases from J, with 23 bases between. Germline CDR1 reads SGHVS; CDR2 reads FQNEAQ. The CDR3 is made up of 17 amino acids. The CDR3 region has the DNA TGTGCCAGCAGTCCTGTGGACAGTCTACTTGTCGACTATGGCTACACCTTC. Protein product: CASSPVDSLLVDYGYTF. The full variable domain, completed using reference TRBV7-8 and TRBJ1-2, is GAGVSQSPRYKVAKRGQDVALRCDPISGHVSLFWYQQALGQGPEFLTYFQNEAQLDKSGLPSDRFFAERPEGSVSTLKIQRTQQEDSAVYLCASSPVDSLLVDYGYTFGSGTRLTVV.

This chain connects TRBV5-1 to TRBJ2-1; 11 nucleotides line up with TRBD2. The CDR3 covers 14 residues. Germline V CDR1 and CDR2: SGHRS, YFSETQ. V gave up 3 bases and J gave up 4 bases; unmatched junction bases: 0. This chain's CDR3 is CASSSSGGYNEQFF. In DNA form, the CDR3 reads TGCGCCAGCAGCTCTAGCGGGGGGTACAATGAGCAGTTCTTC.

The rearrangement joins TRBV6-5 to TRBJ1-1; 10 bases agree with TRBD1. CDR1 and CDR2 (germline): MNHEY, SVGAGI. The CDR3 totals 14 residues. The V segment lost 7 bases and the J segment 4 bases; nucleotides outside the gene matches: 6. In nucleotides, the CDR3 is TGTGCCAGCATCCGGGACAGGGGCGGCACTGAAGCTTTCTTT. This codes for CASIRDRGGTEAFF.